Listed below are T cell receptor beta chains from one sample, sequenced in a study of OX40 agonist ivuxolimab in advanced cancers. TCRdb's table, derived via immunoSEQ multiplex PCR, lists solely in-frame clones and lacks some. Of about 48,000 clones in the sample, roughly 84% were seen once. The sequenced sample was CD4+ or CD8+ T cells sorted from blood, obtained in a trial of the OX40 agonist ivuxolimab. The receptors come from an adult with an advanced solid tumor such as melanoma, head and neck, liver or kidney cancer. Each CDR3 is given with its conserved first and last residue. D genes are given only for firm matches. The size field is filled for only some rows; it gives once, few, many or a size class.

clone_size	v_call	j_call	d_call	cdr3_nt	cdr3_aa
.	TRBV5-6	TRBJ1-1	TRBD1	TGTGCCAGCAGCTTGCAGCAGGGGGGTGAAGCTTTCTTT	CASSLQQGGEAFF
.	TRBV13	TRBJ2-1	TRBD2	TGTGCCAGCAGCTTAGAGGGCGGGAGGACCAATGAGCAGTTCTTC	CASSLEGGRTNEQFF
.	TRBV4-3	TRBJ2-1	TRBD1	TGCGCCAGCAGCCAGTGGACAGGGGGGAAGAACAATGAGCAGTTCTTC	CASSQWTGGKNNEQFF
.	TRBV4-3	TRBJ2-1	TRBD2	TGCGCCAGCAGCCAGATCCTGGGGACTAGCGGGGGTGGGAATGAGCAGTTCTTC	CASSQILGTSGGGNEQFF
.	TRBV5-4	TRBJ2-3	TRBD2	TGTGCCAGCAGCCCGGGACTAGTTGGAGATACGCAGTATTTT	CASSPGLVGDTQYF
.	TRBV2	TRBJ1-2	.	TGTGCCAGCAGTGAGCCCCGGGGCTATGGCTACACCTTC	CASSEPRGYGYTF
.	TRBV28	TRBJ2-4	.	TGTGCCAGCAGTTTCTACAAACCCGACAGATACCTAGCCAAAAACATTCAGTACTTC	CASSFYKPDRYLAKNIQYF
.	TRBV2	TRBJ2-1	TRBD2	TGTGCCAGCAGTGAAGCGGGGACTAGCGGGGCTTACAATGAGCAGTTCTTC	CASSEAGTSGAYNEQFF
.	TRBV7-9	TRBJ1-1	TRBD1	TGTGCCAGCAGCTTAGGTTGGGACAGGGTTAATGAAGCTTTCTTT	CASSLGWDRVNEAFF
.	TRBV14	TRBJ2-7	.	TGTGCCAGCAGCCAAGGACGCGCGTCCTACGAGCAGTACTTC	CASSQGRASYEQYF
.	TRBV11-2	TRBJ1-1	.	TGTGCCAGCAGCCCGGGACCGCCGAGGGCCACTGAAGCTTTCTTT	CASSPGPPRATEAFF
.	TRBV11-2	TRBJ2-1	TRBD2	TGTGCCAGCAGCTCCCGGGCCTTAGCGGGGCTCTACAATGAGCAGTTCTTC	CASSSRALAGLYNEQFF
.	TRBV11-2	TRBJ2-2	.	TGTGCCAGCAGCTTAGATTTGAGCACCGGGGAGCTGTTTTTT	CASSLDLSTGELFF
.	TRBV27	TRBJ2-3	.	TGTGCCAGCAGTTTATCGAGATCCAGCACAGATACGCAGTATTTT	CASSLSRSSTDTQYF
few	TRBV5-1	TRBJ1-6	.	TGCGCCAGCAGCCCCCCTGTGGGGGGGCGCGGAAGAAATTCACCCCTCCACTTT	CASSPPVGGRGRNSPLHF
.	TRBV9	TRBJ1-3	.	TGTGCCAGCAGCGTCGCGAATACCTTCTCTGGAAACACCATATATTTT	CASSVANTFSGNTIYF
.	TRBV6-5	TRBJ1-6	.	TGTGCCAGCAGTTTCAACAGGGTCGGTAATTCACCCCTCCACTTT	CASSFNRVGNSPLHF
.	TRBV5-6	TRBJ2-3	.	TGTGCCAGCAGCTTCTGGGGGAGCACAGATACGCAGTATTTT	CASSFWGSTDTQYF
.	TRBV7-9	TRBJ2-3	TRBD2	TGTGCCAGCAGACAGAGCGGGGGGGGCCTAAATCCTACCACAGATACGCAGTATTTT	CASRQSGGGLNPTTDTQYF
.	TRBV4-1	TRBJ2-7	.	TGCGCCAGCAGCCAACCCACGCGGGGTCGTGAGCAGTACTTC	CASSQPTRGREQYF
.	TRBV4-3	TRBJ1-1	.	TGCGCCAGCAGCCAGGATATGAACACTGAAGCTTTCTTT	CASSQDMNTEAFF
few	TRBV9	TRBJ2-1	TRBD1	TGTGCCAGCAGCGGCCAGGGGACAGGCTACAATGAGCAGTTCTTC	CASSGQGTGYNEQFF
.	TRBV6-4	TRBJ2-4	.	TGTGCCAGCAGTGTTTTGGTCCCCGGCAGGGTACTAAACATTCAGTACTTC	CASSVLVPGRVLNIQYF
.	TRBV2	TRBJ2-5	TRBD2	TGTGCCAGCAGGGAACTAGCGGGGGGGGAGACCCAGTACTTC	CASRELAGGETQYF
.	TRBV5-5	TRBJ1-5	TRBD1	TGTGCCAGCAGTCGGGACAGGGTTAATCAGCCCCAGCATTTT	CASSRDRVNQPQHF
.	TRBV7-2	TRBJ2-6	.	TGTGCCAGCAGCTTACCGACAGGCTCTGGGGCCAACGTCCTGACTTTC	CASSLPTGSGANVLTF
.	TRBV5-8	TRBJ1-1	.	TGTGCCAGCAGACTAACCGGGGGCGGTAGTGAAGCTTTCTTT	CASRLTGGGSEAFF
.	TRBV28	TRBJ2-3	.	TGTGCCAGCAGTCACACCCCTTCCACAGATACGCAGTATTTT	CASSHTPSTDTQYF